This T cell receptor beta chain was sequenced for a study of T-cell memory formation after mild COVID-19. Study results and caveats: Proof of SARS-CoV-2 specificity was absent for the second-wave clones that crested on day 37.

Via MiXCR, TCRdb re-called the 5' RACE reads, giving one row per CDR3 protein. The sample includes 500,000 to 600,000 distinct CDR3 sequences, roughly 18% seen only once; the top ten take more than 10%. This clonotype has more than one count but fewer than ten. The antigen is unknown. Sequences were obtained from PBMCs or a T cell subset sorted from them (not recorded which). This sequence originates from an adult woman who had mild COVID-19 (a few samples of this study predate the infection). Cell type and time point are not known.

As DNA, the CDR3 is TGTGCCAGCAGCTTCAGGGGAGGGCTTGGGACCGGGGAGCTGTTTTTT. Its protein product is CASSFRGGLGTGELFF. V gene TRBV7-6 combines with J gene TRBJ2-2, with D perhaps matching TRBD2 (7 bases). This CDR3 is 16 amino acids long. V lost 3 bases, J lost 5 bases, and 16 bases lay in between. Per the germline V gene, CDR1 is SGHVS and CDR2 is FNYEAQ. The full variable domain, rest sourced from reference TRBV7-6 and TRBJ2-2, is GAGVSQSPRYKVTKRGQDVALRCDPISGHVSLYWYRQALGQGPEFLTYFNYEAQQDKSGLPNDRFSAERPEGSISTLTIQRTEQRDSAMYRCASSFRGGLGTGELFFGEGSRLTVL.